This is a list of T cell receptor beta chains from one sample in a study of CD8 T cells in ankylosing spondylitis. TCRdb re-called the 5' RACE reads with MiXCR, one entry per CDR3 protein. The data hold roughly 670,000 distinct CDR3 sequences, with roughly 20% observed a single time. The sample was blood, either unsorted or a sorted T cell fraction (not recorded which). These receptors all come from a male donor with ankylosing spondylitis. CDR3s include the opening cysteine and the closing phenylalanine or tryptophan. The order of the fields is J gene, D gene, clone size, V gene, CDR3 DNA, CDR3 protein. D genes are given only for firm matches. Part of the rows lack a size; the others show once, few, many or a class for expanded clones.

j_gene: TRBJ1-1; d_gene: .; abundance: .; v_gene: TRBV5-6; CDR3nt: TGTGCCAGCAGCGGCCTTCGGGACAAAAACACTGAAGCTTTCTTT; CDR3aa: CASSGLRDKNTEAFF
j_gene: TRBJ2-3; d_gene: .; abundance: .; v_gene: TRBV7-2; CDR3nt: TGTGCCAGCAGCTTAGGAATTGGGGGCACAGATACGCAGTATTTT; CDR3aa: CASSLGIGGTDTQYF
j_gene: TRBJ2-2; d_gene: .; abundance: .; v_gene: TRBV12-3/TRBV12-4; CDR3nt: TGTGCCAGCAGTTTAATGGCGGGGGAGCTGTTTTTT; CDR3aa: CASSLMAGELFF
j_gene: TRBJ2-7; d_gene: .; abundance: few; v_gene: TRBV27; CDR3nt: TGTGCCAGCAGTTTATCGTGGTCAACCCAGGTAGGCTACGAGCAGTACTTC; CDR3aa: CASSLSWSTQVGYEQYF
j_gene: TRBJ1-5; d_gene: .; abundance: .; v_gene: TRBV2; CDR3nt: TGTGCCAGCAGTGGGTTTACCCCTGGAGATCAGCCCCAGCATTTT; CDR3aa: CASSGFTPGDQPQHF
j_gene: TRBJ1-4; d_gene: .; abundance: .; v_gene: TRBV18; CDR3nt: TGTGCCAGCTCACCGGGACGGCAGGAGGAAAAACTGTTTTTT; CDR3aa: CASSPGRQEEKLFF
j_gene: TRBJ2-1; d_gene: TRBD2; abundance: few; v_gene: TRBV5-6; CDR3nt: TGTGCCAGCAGCTTGGCCGAGACTAGCTTCGACTGGGACAATGAGCAGTTCTTC; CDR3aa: CASSLAETSFDWDNEQFF
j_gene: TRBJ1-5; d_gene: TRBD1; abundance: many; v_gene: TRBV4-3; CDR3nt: TGCGCCAGCAGCCGAGGGACAGGGGCTCAGCCCCAGCATTTT; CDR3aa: CASSRGTGAQPQHF
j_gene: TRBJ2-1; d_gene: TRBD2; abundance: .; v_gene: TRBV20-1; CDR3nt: TGCAGTGCTAGTCAGGGGACTAGCGGGACAGATGAGCAGTTCTTC; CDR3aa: CSASQGTSGTDEQFF
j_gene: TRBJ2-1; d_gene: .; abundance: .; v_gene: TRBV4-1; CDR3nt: TGCGCCAGCAGCCAGGTCACTAGTACCAATGAGCAGTTCTTC; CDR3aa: CASSQVTSTNEQFF
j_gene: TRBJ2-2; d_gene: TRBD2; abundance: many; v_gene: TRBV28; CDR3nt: TGTGCCAGCAGTTTGGGGCGAGCTAGCGGTAACACCGGGGAGCTGTTTTTT; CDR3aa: CASSLGRASGNTGELFF
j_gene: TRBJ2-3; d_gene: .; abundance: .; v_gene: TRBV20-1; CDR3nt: TGCAGTGCTACTTTCTCGACAGACTACACAGATACGCAGTATTTT; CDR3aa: CSATFSTDYTDTQYF
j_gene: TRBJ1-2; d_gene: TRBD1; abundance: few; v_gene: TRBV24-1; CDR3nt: TGTGCCACCAGTGACCCAACAGGGGGCGATGGCTACACCTTC; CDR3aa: CATSDPTGGDGYTF
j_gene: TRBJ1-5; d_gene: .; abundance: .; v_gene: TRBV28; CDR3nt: TGTGCCAGCAGTTCCCGATTCCGGGCAGGCGGGGATCAGCCCCAGCATTTT; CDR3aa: CASSSRFRAGGDQPQHF
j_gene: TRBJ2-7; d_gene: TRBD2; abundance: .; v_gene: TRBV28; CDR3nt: TGTGCCAGCAGTTCACCCGGGACTAGCGGAGACTACGAGCAGTACTTC; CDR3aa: CASSSPGTSGDYEQYF
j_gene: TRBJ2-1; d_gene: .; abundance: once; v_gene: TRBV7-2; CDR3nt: TGTGCCAGCAGCTTAGTCTTAGGACGGAGTACGGATGAGCAGTTCTTC; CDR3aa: CASSLVLGRSTDEQFF
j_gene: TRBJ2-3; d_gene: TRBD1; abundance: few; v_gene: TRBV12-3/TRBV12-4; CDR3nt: TGTGCCAGCAGAGACCATGGACAGTCCAGGGGGACAGATACGCAGTATTTT; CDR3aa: CASRDHGQSRGTDTQYF
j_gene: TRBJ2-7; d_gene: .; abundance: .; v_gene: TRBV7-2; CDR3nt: TGTGCCAGCAGCTCAACTATGAGCTCCTACGAGCAGTACTTC; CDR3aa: CASSSTMSSYEQYF
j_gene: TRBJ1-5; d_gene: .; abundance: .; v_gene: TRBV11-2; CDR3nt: TGTGCCAGCAGCTTAGAGCCCGCAGGTCAGCCCCAGCATTTT; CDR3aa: CASSLEPAGQPQHF
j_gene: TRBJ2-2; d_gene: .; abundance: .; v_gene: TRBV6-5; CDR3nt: TGTGCCAGCAGTTACTTCGTCGGCAAAACCACCGGGGAGCTGTTTTTT; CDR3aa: CASSYFVGKTTGELFF
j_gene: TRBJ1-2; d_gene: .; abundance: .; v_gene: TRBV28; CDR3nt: TGTGCCAGCAGTCGACAGAGCTATGGCTACACCTTC; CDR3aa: CASSRQSYGYTF
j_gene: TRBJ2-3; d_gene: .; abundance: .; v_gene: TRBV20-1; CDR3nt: TGCAGTGCTAGTGGGGCAGGGATAAGTAGCACAGATACGCAGTATTTT; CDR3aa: CSASGAGISSTDTQYF
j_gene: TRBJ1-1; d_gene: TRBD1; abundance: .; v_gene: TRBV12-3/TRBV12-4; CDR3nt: TGTGCCAGCACGACAGGGCAGGGATGGAGCACTGAAGCTTTCTTT; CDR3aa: CASTTGQGWSTEAFF